The 13 T cell receptor beta chains reported below all come from one sample, sequenced in a study of blood T cells in healthy people across ages. Sample-barcoded 5' priming and a J-beta primer mix drove a second PCR of about 6 to 12 cycles. TCRdb passed the 5' RACE reads through MiXCR, listing each CDR3 protein once. The sample has over 700,000 distinct CDR3 sequences, approximately 53% seen once. What was sequenced was blood. Receptors originate from a man older than 75 in good health.

This rearrangement joins TRBV10-1 to TRBJ2-4; tentatively, D is TRBD2 (5 bases). The CDR3 has 15 amino acids. The V gene lost 2 bases and the J gene lost 1 base, with 9 bases spanning the gap. CDR1 is WNHNN, CDR2 SYGVQD, per germline (reference sequence). The CDR3 loop reads CASSEGKRAKNIQYF. Written as DNA, the CDR3 is TGCGCCAGCAGTGAGGGCAAGCGGGCCAAAAACATTCAGTACTTC.

This sequence joins TRBV29-1 and TRBJ1-2, with no clear D. The CDR3 loop spans 13 amino acids. Germline values: CDR1 SQVTM, CDR2 ANQGSEA. Trimming removed 6 bases from V and 3 bases from J, with 14 bases in between. CDR3 DNA sequence: TGCAGCGTAGGTGACGGGGAGCACTATGGCTACACCTTC. Its protein is CSVGDGEHYGYTF.

CDR3 coding DNA: TGTGCCATCTCCCAATCGGGTTATGGCTACACCTTC. Residues: CAISQSGYGYTF. The chain carries TRBV6-1 and TRBJ1-2; D remains ambiguous. Germline values: CDR1 MNHNS, CDR2 SASEGT. The ends were cut back, 10 bases at V and 5 bases at J, with 14 bases in the middle. CDR3 size: 12 residues.

This chain uses TRBV6-1 with TRBJ2-6, with a possible D match to TRBD2 (5 bases). The CDR3 is 15 amino acids. V shed 3 bases and J shed 0 bases, with 6 bases lying between them. Germline lookup yields CDR1 MNHNS and CDR2 SASEGT. CDR3 coding DNA: TGTGCCAGCAGTGATGCGGGCTCTGGGGCCAACGTCCTGACTTTC. Translated: CASSDAGSGANVLTF.

The chain links TRBV4-1 to TRBJ2-1; TRBD2 is a possible D gene (6 bases). This CDR3 has 16 residues. The germline CDR1 and CDR2 sequences are MGHRA and YSYEKL. Trimming stripped 1 base from V and 2 bases from J, with 12 bases between. The DNA of the CDR3 is TGCGCCAGCAGCCAAGGGGGGAGGCAGACCTACAATGAGCAGTTCTTC. Its translation: CASSQGGRQTYNEQFF.

This chain links TRBV6-5 with TRBJ2-3; perhaps TRBD2 as D (6 bases). Trimming removed 6 bases at V and 6 bases at J, with 10 bases between. The CDR3 has 12 residues. CDR1 is MNHEY and CDR2 is SVGAGI in the germline V gene. The CDR3 reads CASSQEGDTQYF. For the CDR3, the DNA is TGTGCCAGCAGCCAGGAGGGGGATACGCAGTATTTT.

The chain uses TRBV20-1 and TRBJ2-3; D tentatively fits TRBD1 or TRBD2 (5 bases each). The CDR3 spans 15 residues. From germline, CDR1 is DFQATT and CDR2 SNEGSKA (reference sequence). Trimming shortened V by 0 bases and J by 0 bases, and 10 bases separated the two germline ends. CDR3 DNA sequence: TGCAGTGCTAGAGAAGGGACGGGTAGCACAGATACGCAGTATTTT. It encodes CSAREGTGSTDTQYF.

This clonotype showed up just once. The rearrangement links TRBV6-2 or TRBV6-3 to TRBJ2-1, with 8 bases matching TRBD2. This CDR3 spans 19 amino acids. V shed 0 bases, J shed 0 bases, and the junction held 10 bases outside the gene matches. CDR1 MNHEY and CDR2 SVGEGT come from the germline V gene. CDR3 in amino acids: CASSYSGLGEDFSYNEQFF. Written as DNA, the CDR3 is TGTGCCAGCAGTTACTCGGGACTAGGGGAGGACTTCTCCTACAATGAGCAGTTCTTC.

This chain links TRBV7-3 with TRBJ2-7, with D possibly matching TRBD2 (6 bases). The J call could be wrong; TRBJ2-5 is a better fit for the DNA end. CDR1 and CDR2 (germline): SGHTA, FQGTGA. The CDR3 length is 13 residues. This chain's CDR3 is CASSPSGVETQYF. CDR3 DNA: TGTGCCAGCAGCCCGTCGGGAGTGGAGACCCAGTACTTC.

This clonotype was recorded a few times. The chain combines TRBV29-1 with TRBJ2-5; D uncertain. The ends were cut back, 8 bases at V and 5 bases at J, with 12 bases in the middle. Germline lookup yields CDR1 SQVTM and CDR2 ANQGSEA. The CDR3 loop spans 11 amino acids. The CDR3 region has the DNA TGCAGCTGTGGGTTTCGGGAGACCCAGTACTTC. It translates to CSCGFRETQYF. The full variable domain, its missing parts supplied by reference TRBV29-1 and TRBJ2-5, is SAVISQKPSRDICQRGTSLTIQCQVDSQVTMMFWYRQQPGQSLTLIATANQGSEATYESGFVIDKFPISRPNLTFSTLTVSNMSPEDSSIYLCSCGFRETQYFGPGTRLLVL.

This clonotype was counted a few times. The chain carries TRBV18 and TRBJ2-7; D might be TRBD2 (5 bases). Germline lookup yields CDR1 KGHSH and CDR2 LQKENI. V was pared by 2 bases and J by 2 bases, with 13 bases between. The CDR3 spans 15 residues. The CDR3 DNA sequence: TGTGCCAGCTCACCAGGGGAGCTACGCGCCTACGAGCAGTACTTC. Its translation: CASSPGELRAYEQYF.

V and J are TRBV7-2 and TRBJ1-5, with TRBD1 matching 9 bases. CDR1 is SGHTA and CDR2 is FQGNSA in the germline V gene. V trimming: 5 bases; J trimming: 6 bases; junction bases outside the gene matches: 8. CDR3 size: 15 residues. The CDR3 sequence is CASSPDRGHAQPQHF. CDR3 nucleotides: TGTGCCAGCAGCCCGGACAGGGGCCATGCTCAGCCCCAGCATTTT.

This rearrangement joins TRBV18 to TRBJ1-2; D gene ambiguous. The CDR3 spans 14 residues. V gave up 3 bases and J gave up 0 bases, with 8 bases separating them. Germline lookup yields CDR1 KGHSH and CDR2 LQKENI. CDR3 in DNA: TGTGCCAGCTCACCGAACAGCCCTAACTATGGCTACACCTTC. Protein sequence: CASSPNSPNYGYTF.